This is a list of T cell receptor beta chains from one sample in a study of blood T cell repertoires in COVID-19. This table comes from immunoSEQ multiplex PCR, and its TCRdb copy is limited to in-frame clones, with some not included. This table has around 100,000 clones, roughly 92% appearing once. The specimen was peripheral blood. The receptor source for this set is a man between 65 and 85 years old with acute or convalescent COVID-19. CDR3s include the opening cysteine and the closing phenylalanine or tryptophan. Fields, in order: D gene, J gene, clone size, V gene, CDR3 DNA, CDR3 protein. A D gene is named only where the DNA matches it firmly. Only part of the rows carry a size: once, few, many, or a class if the clone is expanded.

D gene: TRBD1
J gene: TRBJ1-2
clone size: .
V gene: TRBV7-2
CDR3 DNA: TGTGCCAGCAGCCTGGACAGGGTGCGGGGTGGCTACACCTTC
CDR3 protein: CASSLDRVRGGYTF

D gene: .
J gene: TRBJ2-5
clone size: .
V gene: TRBV11-2
CDR3 DNA: TGTGCCAGCAGCTTTAGCGAACAAGAGACCCAGTACTTC
CDR3 protein: CASSFSEQETQYF

D gene: .
J gene: TRBJ1-2
clone size: .
V gene: TRBV28
CDR3 DNA: TGTGCCAGCAGTTTATGGGGGGGAGGCATTGGCTACACCTTC
CDR3 protein: CASSLWGGGIGYTF

D gene: .
J gene: TRBJ2-7
clone size: .
V gene: TRBV12-3/TRBV12-4
CDR3 DNA: TGTGCCAGCAGTTTAAGAGGAGCCCCGCAGTACTTC
CDR3 protein: CASSLRGAPQYF

D gene: .
J gene: TRBJ2-7
clone size: .
V gene: TRBV5-5
CDR3 DNA: TGTGCCAGCAGACGCGCGGACAGCCCGTCCTACGAGCAGTACTTC
CDR3 protein: CASRRADSPSYEQYF

D gene: .
J gene: TRBJ1-3
clone size: .
V gene: TRBV5-1
CDR3 DNA: TGCGCCAGCAGCCCCGGGACATTAGGAAACACCATATATTTT
CDR3 protein: CASSPGTLGNTIYF

D gene: .
J gene: TRBJ1-3
clone size: .
V gene: TRBV15
CDR3 DNA: TGTGCCACCAGCAACAGGGTCTCTGGAAACACCATATATTTT
CDR3 protein: CATSNRVSGNTIYF

D gene: TRBD2
J gene: TRBJ2-1
clone size: .
V gene: TRBV5-6
CDR3 DNA: TGTGCCAGCAGCTCTCCTCTTTGGACTAGCGGGGACCACAATGAGCAGTTCTTC
CDR3 protein: CASSSPLWTSGDHNEQFF

D gene: .
J gene: TRBJ2-7
clone size: few
V gene: TRBV21-1
CDR3 DNA: TGTGCCAGCAGCAAAAAGCAGAGGAGGCAGGGGGGTTCCTACGAGCAGTACTTC
CDR3 protein: CASSKKQRRQGGSYEQYF

D gene: TRBD2
J gene: TRBJ2-7
clone size: .
V gene: TRBV13
CDR3 DNA: TGTGCCAGCAGCTTACTTGGGGCGGGGGGAAGATACGAGCAGTACTTC
CDR3 protein: CASSLLGAGGRYEQYF

D gene: .
J gene: TRBJ1-6
clone size: .
V gene: TRBV13
CDR3 DNA: TGTGCCAGCAGCTTTCAGGGTACACTTAATTCACCCCTCCACTTT
CDR3 protein: CASSFQGTLNSPLHF

D gene: TRBD2
J gene: TRBJ2-1
clone size: .
V gene: TRBV9
CDR3 DNA: TGTGCCAGCAGCGTAGATATAGCGGGAGCCGATGAGCAGTTCTTC
CDR3 protein: CASSVDIAGADEQFF

D gene: .
J gene: TRBJ1-1
clone size: once
V gene: TRBV6-2/TRBV6-3
CDR3 DNA: TGTGCCAGCAGTTACCCCCCGGCGGCGAACACTGAAGCTTTCTTT
CDR3 protein: CASSYPPAANTEAFF

D gene: TRBD2
J gene: TRBJ2-3
clone size: .
V gene: TRBV7-2
CDR3 DNA: TGTGCCAGCAGCTTAGTGGCAGCGGGAGGTGCGGATACGCAGTATTTT
CDR3 protein: CASSLVAAGGADTQYF

D gene: .
J gene: TRBJ2-7
clone size: .
V gene: TRBV7-9
CDR3 DNA: TGTGCCAGCAGCTTAGGGAGGACCATCTACGAGCAGTACTTC
CDR3 protein: CASSLGRTIYEQYF

D gene: TRBD2
J gene: TRBJ2-5
clone size: .
V gene: TRBV10-2
CDR3 DNA: TGCGCCAGCAGGAGGGGACTAGCGGGGGGGCAAGAGACCCAGTACTTC
CDR3 protein: CASRRGLAGGQETQYF

D gene: .
J gene: TRBJ1-2
clone size: .
V gene: TRBV29-1
CDR3 DNA: TGCAGCGTTGAGGCCGTACCTTTTGGCTATGGCTACACCTTC
CDR3 protein: CSVEAVPFGYGYTF

D gene: TRBD1
J gene: TRBJ1-1
clone size: .
V gene: TRBV30
CDR3 DNA: TGTGCCTGGAGTGAGACAGGGGGCTATAGCCGGAACACTGAAGCTTTCTTT
CDR3 protein: CAWSETGGYSRNTEAFF

D gene: TRBD2
J gene: TRBJ2-3
clone size: .
V gene: TRBV10-1
CDR3 DNA: TGCGCCAGCAGTGGAGCGGGGGGAGGAGATACGCAGTATTTT
CDR3 protein: CASSGAGGGDTQYF

D gene: .
J gene: TRBJ2-7
clone size: once
V gene: TRBV19
CDR3 DNA: TGTGCCAGTAGTATAGTGGGGCTGGGGGGAGTCGGCCACGAGCAGTACTTC
CDR3 protein: CASSIVGLGGVGHEQYF

D gene: TRBD2
J gene: TRBJ2-5
clone size: .
V gene: TRBV7-9
CDR3 DNA: TGTGCCATCAGGGCGGCTAGCGGGAAAGAAGCGGAGACCCAGTACTTC
CDR3 protein: CAIRAASGKEAETQYF

D gene: .
J gene: TRBJ2-1
clone size: .
V gene: TRBV14
CDR3 DNA: TGTGCCAGCAGTCGGCCGTCCAGGGCGAGTGAGCAGTTCTTC
CDR3 protein: CASSRPSRASEQFF

D gene: TRBD2
J gene: TRBJ2-1
clone size: .
V gene: TRBV5-1
CDR3 DNA: TGCGCCAGCAGCGCGGGACTAGCGGGGGGGTATGAGCAGTTCTTC
CDR3 protein: CASSAGLAGGYEQFF

D gene: .
J gene: TRBJ1-5
clone size: .
V gene: TRBV13
CDR3 DNA: TGTGCCAGCAGCTTAGGACCCGGGGGGCCCGATAGCAATCAGCCCCAGCATTTT
CDR3 protein: CASSLGPGGPDSNQPQHF

D gene: .
J gene: TRBJ1-1
clone size: few
V gene: TRBV11-2
CDR3 DNA: TGTGCCAGCAGCTCGAGTAGGGGGGGGCAGGCTGAAGCTTTCTTT
CDR3 protein: CASSSSRGGQAEAFF

D gene: TRBD1
J gene: TRBJ1-4
clone size: .
V gene: TRBV7-9
CDR3 DNA: TGTGCCAGCAGCAGGGGACAGGGCCGTGAAAAACTGTTTTTT
CDR3 protein: CASSRGQGREKLFF

D gene: .
J gene: TRBJ2-7
clone size: .
V gene: TRBV21-1
CDR3 DNA: TGTGCCAGCAGCAAAGGAGGGATCGAGCAGTACTTC
CDR3 protein: CASSKGGIEQYF

D gene: .
J gene: TRBJ2-6
clone size: .
V gene: TRBV6-2/TRBV6-3
CDR3 DNA: TGTGCCAGCAGTTACGGAGGGACTGGGGCCAACGTCCTGACTTTC
CDR3 protein: CASSYGGTGANVLTF

D gene: TRBD1
J gene: TRBJ2-1
clone size: .
V gene: TRBV6-5
CDR3 DNA: TGTGCCAGCAGTCCCCGACAGGGGGCCAGTGAGCAGTTCTTC
CDR3 protein: CASSPRQGASEQFF

D gene: TRBD1
J gene: TRBJ1-2
clone size: .
V gene: TRBV6-5
CDR3 DNA: TGTGCCAGCAGGATGATACAGGGGGACTATGGCTACACCTTC
CDR3 protein: CASRMIQGDYGYTF

D gene: .
J gene: TRBJ1-4
clone size: .
V gene: TRBV7-6
CDR3 DNA: TGTGCCAGCAGCTCTCTAACAACTAATGAAAAACTGTTTTTT
CDR3 protein: CASSSLTTNEKLFF

D gene: .
J gene: TRBJ1-5
clone size: .
V gene: TRBV6-1
CDR3 DNA: TGTGCCAGCAGTGAAGGTCACAATCAGCCCCAGCATTTT
CDR3 protein: CASSEGHNQPQHF

D gene: TRBD1
J gene: TRBJ1-2
clone size: .
V gene: TRBV19
CDR3 DNA: TGTGCCAGTAGTATAGGGGCAGGGGGGACCTATGGCTACACCTTC
CDR3 protein: CASSIGAGGTYGYTF

D gene: .
J gene: TRBJ2-7
clone size: .
V gene: TRBV11-2
CDR3 DNA: TGTGCCACCCACGACATTTCCTACGAGCAGTACTTC
CDR3 protein: CATHDISYEQYF

D gene: .
J gene: TRBJ1-6
clone size: .
V gene: TRBV15
CDR3 DNA: TGTGCCACCAGCAGAGATGGGGGCGCGAATTCACCCCTCCACTTT
CDR3 protein: CATSRDGGANSPLHF

D gene: .
J gene: TRBJ2-1
clone size: .
V gene: TRBV5-4
CDR3 DNA: TGTGCCAGCAGCTCACTCACGCCTGGGGGCGGGTCCTACAATGAGCAGTTCTTC
CDR3 protein: CASSSLTPGGGSYNEQFF

D gene: TRBD1
J gene: TRBJ2-1
clone size: .
V gene: TRBV12-5
CDR3 DNA: TGTGCTAGTGCCCGACCCCGGACAGGGGACAATGAGCAGTTCTTC
CDR3 protein: CASARPRTGDNEQFF

D gene: .
J gene: TRBJ2-3
clone size: .
V gene: TRBV19
CDR3 DNA: TGTGCCAGTAGTGTACTGGGGGGGCCCACAGATACGCAGTATTTT
CDR3 protein: CASSVLGGPTDTQYF

D gene: TRBD2
J gene: TRBJ2-5
clone size: .
V gene: TRBV10-3
CDR3 DNA: TGTGCCACCATGCTCGGGGGAGGGGAGGAGACCCAGTACTTC
CDR3 protein: CATMLGGGEETQYF

D gene: .
J gene: TRBJ1-6
clone size: .
V gene: TRBV4-1
CDR3 DNA: TGCGCCAGCAGCCAAGATCGGGGTCGGACACCCCTCCACTTT
CDR3 protein: CASSQDRGRTPLHF

D gene: .
J gene: TRBJ2-3
clone size: .
V gene: TRBV3-1/TRBV3-2
CDR3 DNA: TGTGCCACACAAGAGGCATGGGCAGATACGCAGTATTTT
CDR3 protein: CATQEAWADTQYF

D gene: .
J gene: TRBJ2-7
clone size: few
V gene: TRBV15
CDR3 DNA: TGTGCCACCAGCAGAGAGCAGGGGTCAGCCTACGAGCAGTACTTC
CDR3 protein: CATSREQGSAYEQYF

D gene: TRBD1
J gene: TRBJ1-1
clone size: .
V gene: TRBV28
CDR3 DNA: TGTGCCAGCAGAGGAGGACAGGGTGGTAGAGCTTTCTTT
CDR3 protein: CASRGGQGGRAFF

D gene: .
J gene: TRBJ1-1
clone size: .
V gene: TRBV27
CDR3 DNA: TGTGCCAGCAGTTTGATCTTGGGGGGAACTGAAGCTTTCTTT
CDR3 protein: CASSLILGGTEAFF

D gene: TRBD1
J gene: TRBJ1-5
clone size: .
V gene: TRBV5-1
CDR3 DNA: TGCGCCAGCAGCCGGGAGGGGGCAAGCAATCAGCCCCAGCATTTT
CDR3 protein: CASSREGASNQPQHF

D gene: .
J gene: TRBJ1-3
clone size: few
V gene: TRBV9
CDR3 DNA: TGTGCCAGCAGCGTCGACAGTAACGGAAACACCATATATTTT
CDR3 protein: CASSVDSNGNTIYF

D gene: .
J gene: TRBJ2-5
clone size: once
V gene: TRBV5-1
CDR3 DNA: TGCGCCAGCAGCTTGCGTGGGGCGTTAGAGACCCAGTACTTC
CDR3 protein: CASSLRGALETQYF

D gene: .
J gene: TRBJ1-2
clone size: .
V gene: TRBV5-1
CDR3 DNA: TGCGCCAGCAGGTTACGGACAGCTGGGGGCGGCTACACCTTC
CDR3 protein: CASRLRTAGGGYTF

D gene: .
J gene: TRBJ2-1
clone size: .
V gene: TRBV6-5
CDR3 DNA: TGTGCCAGCACCCTCTCGGCGTACAGGGACAATGAGCAGTTCTTC
CDR3 protein: CASTLSAYRDNEQFF

D gene: .
J gene: TRBJ1-2
clone size: .
V gene: TRBV28
CDR3 DNA: TGTGCCAGCAGTTTATGGGAGGGGCTGAATGGCTACACCTTC
CDR3 protein: CASSLWEGLNGYTF

D gene: .
J gene: TRBJ1-2
clone size: .
V gene: TRBV5-1
CDR3 DNA: TGCGCCAGCAGCTTGGGGGCTGACTATGGCTACACCTTC
CDR3 protein: CASSLGADYGYTF

D gene: .
J gene: TRBJ2-7
clone size: .
V gene: TRBV12-3/TRBV12-4
CDR3 DNA: TGTGCCAGCAGTGGACTTACCCTCGAGCAGTACTTC
CDR3 protein: CASSGLTLEQYF

D gene: .
J gene: TRBJ1-2
clone size: .
V gene: TRBV6-5
CDR3 DNA: TGTGCCAGCAGTCCGAGGGACTATGGCTACACCTTC
CDR3 protein: CASSPRDYGYTF